The 16 T cell receptor beta chains below were found in one sample sequenced in a study of blood T cell repertoires in COVID-19. Libraries were prepared by immunoSEQ multiplex PCR; TCRdb keeps only in-frame clonotypes and omits some of them. Of under 400,000 clones detected, approximately 90% appear once; the ten largest clones hold over 3.5%. The sequenced sample consisted of peripheral blood. The receptors derive from a woman between 55 and 75 years old with COVID-19, enrolled during active disease.

The chain uses TRBV7-9 and TRBJ1-6; D possibly corresponds to TRBD1 (5 bases). The germline V and J ends were trimmed by 2 bases and 5 bases, with 13 bases remaining between them. The germline V gene has CDR1 SEHNR and CDR2 FQNEAQ (reference sequence). The CDR3 covers 16 residues. CDR3 bases: TGTGCCAGCAGCTTACATCGCACAGGAAATAATTCACCCCTCCACTTT. This codes for CASSLHRTGNNSPLHF. Variable domain in full (rest from reference TRBV7-9 and TRBJ1-6): DTGVSQNPRHKITKRGQNVTFRCDPISEHNRLYWYRQTLGQGPEFLTYFQNEAQLEKSRLLSDRFSAERPKGSFSTLEIQRTEQGDSAMYLCASSLHRTGNNSPLHFGNGTRLTVT.

V is TRBV5-1 and J is TRBJ1-3; D not certain. The CDR3 contains 15 residues. Germline-derived CDR1 and CDR2 are SGHRS and YFSETQ. V was trimmed by 1 base and J by 2 bases, leaving 10 bases between them. This CDR3 is CASSLISTPGNTIYF. The CDR3 nucleotides read TGCGCCAGCAGCTTGATTTCCACACCTGGAAACACCATATATTTT. The full variable domain, with the rest looked up from reference TRBV5-1 and TRBJ1-3, is KAGVTQTPRYLIKTRGQQVTLSCSPISGHRSVSWYQQTPGQGLQFLFEYFSETQRNKGNFPGRFSGRQFSNSRSEMNVSTLELGDSALYLCASSLISTPGNTIYFGEGSWLTVV.

The chain recombines TRBV28 with TRBJ1-2; tentative D call: TRBD1 (6 bases). Per germline, CDR1 MDHEN and CDR2 SYDVKM. Trimming stripped 6 bases from V and 2 bases from J, with 10 bases between. The CDR3 totals 13 residues. CDR3 amino acids: CASSPGENYGYTF. CDR3 DNA sequence: TGTGCCAGCAGCCCAGGGGAAAACTATGGCTACACCTTC.

For the CDR3, the DNA is TGCGCCAGCAGCATGACAGGGGGCATCACTGAAGCTTTCTTT. This codes for CASSMTGGITEAFF. V usage is TRBV5-1 and J usage is TRBJ1-1, with 10 nucleotides matching TRBD1. The CDR3 has 14 residues. Germline trimming cut 4 bases from V and 4 bases from J; bases unmatched to any gene: 4. Germline V gives CDR1 SGHRS, CDR2 YFSETQ.

The genes are TRBV28 and TRBJ1-2; a possible D gene is TRBD1 (6 bases). Germline CDR1 is MDHEN and CDR2 is SYDVKM. Deletions cut 5 bases from V and 0 bases from J, with 10 bases between. The CDR3 extends over 14 amino acids. This CDR3 reads CASSLQGTNYGYTF. The CDR3 nucleotides are TGTGCCAGCAGTCTTCAGGGGACTAACTATGGCTACACCTTC.

The chain employs TRBV12-5 and TRBJ1-5, with a weak D call TRBD1 (5 bases). V lost 2 bases to trimming and J lost 5 bases, with 19 bases between them. The germline CDR1 and CDR2 sequences are LGHNT and FRNRAP. The length of the CDR3 is 17 residues. The CDR3 loop is CASGLSPWDFPDQPQHF. CDR3 bases: TGTGCTAGTGGTTTGTCCCCATGGGACTTTCCCGATCAGCCCCAGCATTTT. Looking up the rest from reference TRBV12-5 and TRBJ1-5 gives the full variable domain: DARVTQTPRHKVTEMGQEVTMRCQPILGHNTVFWYRQTMMQGLELLAYFRNRAPLDDSGMPKDRFSAEMPDATLATLKIQPSEPRDSAVYFCASGLSPWDFPDQPQHFGDGTRLSIL.

This chain uses TRBV4-2 with TRBJ2-4; perhaps TRBD1 as D (6 bases). The CDR3 spans 16 residues. The germline V gene encodes CDR1 LGHNA and CDR2 YNFKEQ. The V gene lost 4 bases and the J gene lost 6 bases, with 19 bases spanning the gap. The CDR3 DNA sequence: TGTGCCAGCAGCCCCCGGGACACCTCTATTGGAAACATTCAGTACTTC. Translation gives CASSPRDTSIGNIQYF.

The V gene is TRBV6-6, the J gene TRBJ1-4; unclear D gene. CDR3 length: 10 residues. Trimming cost V 10 bases and J 8 bases, with 8 bases left between them. CDR1 and CDR2 from the germline V gene are MNHNY and SVGAGI (reference sequence). This CDR3 is CATRREKLFF. The CDR3 DNA sequence: TGTGCCACCCGCAGGGAAAAACTGTTTTTT.

A single count supports this clone. The J gene is TRBJ1-1, the V gene TRBV2; no definite D call. V lost 7 bases, J lost 0 bases, and 12 bases lay in between. This CDR3 is built from 14 residues. Germline CDR1 SNHLY, CDR2 FYNNEI. CDR3 amino acids: CASTEGRLNTEAFF. In DNA, the CDR3 is TGTGCCAGCACTGAGGGCAGGCTGAACACTGAAGCTTTCTTT.

This sequence joins TRBV7-9 and TRBJ2-1, with D hard to call. This CDR3 has 14 amino acids. CDR1 is SEHNR, CDR2 FQNEAQ, per germline (reference sequence). Trimming left V 3 bases short and J 0 bases short, with 6 bases between. The chain's CDR3 is CASSFEFSYNEQFF. The CDR3 nucleotides read TGTGCCAGCAGCTTTGAGTTCTCCTACAATGAGCAGTTCTTC.

The rearrangement uses TRBV19 and TRBJ1-1; 7 nucleotides line up with TRBD1. Germline values: CDR1 LNHDA, CDR2 SQIVND (reference sequence). This CDR3 spans 15 amino acids. V was clipped by 6 bases and J by 0 bases; unmatched bases: 7. The CDR3 protein is CASRGTANLNTEAFF. The CDR3 DNA is TGTGCCAGTAGAGGGACAGCTAACTTGAACACTGAAGCTTTCTTT.

The rearrangement uses TRBV28 and TRBJ1-1; D call uncertain. Germline V gene data show CDR1 as MDHEN and CDR2 as SYDVKM. The CDR3 length is 18 residues. Trimming removed 1 base at V and 1 base at J, with 19 bases between. CDR3 in DNA: TGTGCCAGCAGTTTATCGAGTTTGGCAGGCAGATCGAACACTGAAGCTTTCTTT. It codes for CASSLSSLAGRSNTEAFF.

The V call is TRBV13, the J call TRBJ2-1, with TRBD2 as a possible D gene (6 bases). The germline V gene encodes CDR1 PRHDT and CDR2 FYEKMQ (reference sequence). This CDR3 region has 15 residues. V gave up 1 base and J gave up 0 bases, with 7 bases separating them. The CDR3 reads CASSLERVSYNEQFF. The CDR3 DNA sequence: TGTGCCAGCAGCTTAGAGCGGGTCTCCTACAATGAGCAGTTCTTC.

CDR3 coding DNA: TGTGCCAGCAGCTTGGATGTCGTGAACACTGAAGCTTTCTTT. Protein: CASSLDVVNTEAFF. The genes are TRBV5-5 and TRBJ1-1; D not certain. Germline assignment: CDR1 SGHKS and CDR2 YYEKEE (reference sequence). V was pared by 0 bases and J by 0 bases, with 6 bases between. This CDR3 is 14 amino acids long.

This chain connects TRBV19 to TRBJ1-3, with D possibly being TRBD1 (6 bases). The CDR3 runs 17 residues. Looked up from germline, CDR1 is LNHDA and CDR2 is SQIVND (reference sequence). Trimming removed 3 bases at V and 2 bases at J, with 17 bases between. The CDR3 DNA reads TGTGCCAGTAGTATCCGTTCACAGGGAACAACTGGAAACACCATATATTTT. This sequence encodes CASSIRSQGTTGNTIYF.

This chain connects TRBV5-8 to TRBJ1-1, with D unresolved. CDR1 and CDR2 (germline): SGHTS, YDEGEE. The V gene lost 6 bases and the J gene lost 5 bases, with 29 bases spanning the gap. This CDR3 has 18 residues. The CDR3 nucleotides are TGTGCCAGCAACCCACAACTAGGTTCCCAGCGAATAACGACTGAAGCTTTCTTT. Translation: CASNPQLGSQRITTEAFF.